This TCR beta chain is from a study of cytomegalovirus exposure and HLA in healthy donors. Whole-study findings and limits: In a later analysis, most CMV-associated TCR beta chains appeared HLA-restricted. Available immune exposure information covered CMV serostatus only. Common viral pathogens seemed, in a later analysis, to connect with several of the most significant clusters.

The primer mix had 60 Vbeta and 13 Jbeta primers. Profiling relied on immunoSEQ multiplex PCR, and the TCRdb table lists in-frame clones only, not all of them. The sample contains 130,000 or so clones, almost 85% of which appear only once. On this clone itself: The target antigen is unknown.

The sample comprised PBMCs. This TCR came from a man between 18 and 35 years old in good health and CMV-seropositive.

The CDR3 region has the DNA TGTGCCAGCAGTCCTACGGGACAGGGTATAGTGGGCGAGCAGTACTTC. Translation: CASSPTGQGIVGEQYF. The V call is TRBV27, the J call TRBJ2-7, with 9 bases lining up with TRBD1. The J segment lost 6 bases and the V segment lost 5 bases, leaving 14 bases of the junction unmatched. This CDR3 is 16 amino acids long. CDR1 is MNHEY and CDR2 is SMNVEV in the germline V gene (reference sequence).